The 30 T cell receptor beta chains below were found in one sample sequenced in a study of shared clonotypes between healthy human individuals. Assay used: immunoSEQ multiplex PCR; TCRdb lists only in-frame clones, some missing. The sample lists some 2,500,000 clones; 80% to 95% were seen once. Input material: naive CD4+ T cells from PBMCs. Subset defined: CD45RA+ positively selected. Receptors originate from a man aged 18 to 29 in good health. Some clones in this sample may be carry-over from other donors' samples.

The chain combines TRBV9 with TRBJ2-3, with TRBD2 matching over 7 bases. V lost 0 bases, J lost 1 base, and 8 bases stayed unmatched. The CDR3 is 17 residues long. In germline, CDR1 is SGDLS, CDR2 YYNGEE. This chain's CDR3 is CASSVDPGGWGTDTQYF. For the CDR3, the DNA is TGTGCCAGCAGCGTAGATCCGGGGGGATGGGGCACAGATACGCAGTATTTT. The whole variable domain, filled in from reference TRBV9 and TRBJ2-3, reads DSGVTQTPKHLITATGQRVTLRCSPRSGDLSVYWYQQSLDQGLQFLIQYYNGEERAKGNILERFSAQQFPDLHSELNLSSLELGDSALYFCASSVDPGGWGTDTQYFGPGTRLTVL.

The chain has TRBV9 and TRBJ2-7, with TRBD2 matching over 9 bases. CDR3 length: 14 residues. The J segment lost 5 bases and the V segment lost 2 bases, leaving 5 bases of the junction unmatched. CDR1 SGDLS and CDR2 YYNGEE come from the germline V gene. The DNA for the CDR3 is TGTGCCAGCAGCGTGACTAGCGGCCTTAACGAGCAGTACTTC. Translated, it gives CASSVTSGLNEQYF.

The chain joins TRBV5-1 to TRBJ2-3; weak D call: TRBD1 (6 bases). The V and J ends lost 0 bases and 3 bases respectively, with 14 bases between them. CDR3 length equals 16 residues. Germline lookup yields CDR1 SGHRS and CDR2 YFSETQ. The CDR3 DNA follows: TGCGCCAGCAGCTTGGGGGGACACTCTAGTACAGATACGCAGTATTTT. Amino acids: CASSLGGHSSTDTQYF.

Note on this clone: This same CDR3 is encoded by further DNA sequences in the sample. The CDR3 DNA follows: TGTGCCAGCAAGCGGGACAGCTACGAGCAGTACTTC. Protein product: CASKRDSYEQYF. The chain uses TRBV28 and TRBJ2-7; D might be TRBD1 or TRBD2, each matching 7 bases. CDR1 MDHEN and CDR2 SYDVKM come from the germline V gene. V lost 7 bases to trimming and J lost 3 bases, with 10 bases between them. This CDR3 has 12 amino acids.

V usage is TRBV11-2 and J usage is TRBJ2-3; 12 positions agree with TRBD2. V lost 4 bases to trimming and J lost 1 base; unmatched junction nucleotides: 3. The CDR3 length is 16 residues. In germline, CDR1 is SGHAT, CDR2 FQNNGV. CDR3 nucleotides: TGTGCCAGCAGCTCCCGGACTAGCGGGGGCACAGATACGCAGTATTTT. This gives the protein CASSSRTSGGTDTQYF.

This chain joins TRBV30 and TRBJ2-2; tentatively, D is TRBD1 (6 bases). Deletions cut 5 bases from V and 3 bases from J, with 10 bases between. The CDR3 contains 13 residues. CDR1 and CDR2 (germline): GTSNPN, SVGIG (reference sequence). CDR3 in amino acids: CAWSTGYTGELFF. The CDR3 DNA follows: TGTGCCTGGTCCACAGGGTACACCGGGGAGCTGTTTTTT.

This clone has more than one count but fewer than ten. This rearrangement joins TRBV4-2 to TRBJ1-2; 10 nucleotides align to TRBD1. J gave up 2 bases and V 5 bases, and 11 bases lay outside the gene matches. Germline CDR1 and CDR2: LGHNA and YNFKEQ. CDR3 length equals 17 residues. The DNA for the CDR3 is TGTGCCAGCAGCAAGGCCGGGACAGGGGCCGTGAACTATGGCTACACCTTC. It yields the protein CASSKAGTGAVNYGYTF.

This rearrangement joins TRBV11-3 to TRBJ2-5; D is unclear. Germline V gene sequence: CDR1 SGHNT, CDR2 YENEEA. The ends were cut back, 1 base at V and 4 bases at J, with 13 bases in the middle. This CDR3 spans 15 amino acids. The CDR3 sequence: CASSLGRGTGETQYF. The CDR3 DNA sequence: TGTGCCAGCAGCTTAGGCCGAGGCACTGGAGAGACCCAGTACTTC.

This clone was seen just once. V usage is TRBV9 and J usage is TRBJ2-5, with D possibly matching TRBD1 (5 bases). The CDR3 has 13 amino acids. Germline loops: CDR1 SGDLS, CDR2 YYNGEE. Trimming removed 5 bases at V and 1 base at J, with 9 bases between. As DNA, the CDR3 is TGTGCCAGCAGTTCAGGGCCCCAAGAGACCCAGTACTTC. This codes for CASSSGPQETQYF.

This sequence joins TRBV5-1 and TRBJ2-7; 9 bases align to TRBD1. V trimming: 6 bases; J trimming: 2 bases; junction bases outside the gene matches: 6. CDR1 is SGHRS, CDR2 YFSETQ, per germline. The CDR3 runs 14 residues. The CDR3 DNA is TGCGCCAGCACCAAGACAGGGGGTACCTACGAGCAGTACTTC. Translating gives CASTKTGGTYEQYF.

In regard to this clone: An end of the junction differs from the germline gene, which may be a read error. The chain combines TRBV30 with TRBJ1-4, with TRBD1 matching over 11 bases. Germline V gene sequence: CDR1 GTSNPN, CDR2 SVGIG (reference sequence). The CDR3 runs to 15 residues. The CDR3 nucleotides read TGTGCCTACAAAACCCGGGACAGGGGGAATGAGAAACTGTTTTTT. Translated, it gives CAYKTRDRGNEKLFF. The full variable domain, rest sourced from reference TRBV30 and TRBJ1-4, is SQTIHQWPATLVQPVGSPLSLECTVEGTSNPNLYWYRQAAGRGLQLLFYSVGIGQISSEVPQNLSASRPQDRQFILSSKKLLLSDSGFYLCAYKTRDRGNEKLFFGSGTQLSVL.

The chain employs TRBV30 and TRBJ2-2; weak D call: TRBD2 (6 bases). V lost 1 base, J lost 4 bases, and 10 bases lay in between. This CDR3 is built from 14 residues. The germline gives CDR1 GTSNPN, CDR2 SVGIG (reference sequence). Here the CDR3 DNA reads TGTGCCTGGAGTGAGGGACTCCGCACCGGGGAGCTGTTTTTT. As protein: CAWSEGLRTGELFF.

The chain has TRBV6-4 and TRBJ1-2; TRBD1 aligns across 10 bases. Germline lookup yields CDR1 MRHNA and CDR2 SNTAGT. This CDR3 is built from 15 residues. V shed 2 bases and J 5 bases; nucleotides not matched to a gene: 5. CDR3 coding DNA: TGTGCCAGCAGTGACCCCGGGACAGGGGTTTATGGCTACACCTTC. It codes for CASSDPGTGVYGYTF.

The chain recombines TRBV9 with TRBJ2-3; TRBD2 agrees at 12 bases. Germline V lookup: CDR1 SGDLS, CDR2 YYNGEE. J was trimmed by 3 bases and V by 0 bases; bases with no gene match: 5. The CDR3 covers 17 residues. The CDR3 loop is CASSVGTSGVLTDTQYF. The DNA for the CDR3 is TGTGCCAGCAGCGTAGGGACTAGCGGGGTATTAACAGATACGCAGTATTTT.

This chain links TRBV9 with TRBJ1-2; perhaps TRBD1 as D (6 bases). Germline lookup yields CDR1 SGDLS and CDR2 YYNGEE. The CDR3 has 15 residues. V was trimmed by 2 bases and J by 1 base, leaving 12 bases between them. The CDR3: CASSVRDTYNYGYTF. The DNA of the CDR3 is TGTGCCAGCAGCGTCCGGGACACCTATAACTATGGCTACACCTTC.

Only one count was recorded for this clone. V gene TRBV28 combines with J gene TRBJ1-5; the D gene is possibly TRBD1 (5 bases). Germline-derived CDR1 and CDR2 are MDHEN and SYDVKM. The CDR3 has 17 amino acids. V was shortened by 1 base and J by 4 bases, with 17 bases between the two germline ends. CDR3 in DNA: TGTGCCAGCAGTTTATTCGATGTTCAGGGACTGAATCAGCCCCAGCATTTT. It yields the protein CASSLFDVQGLNQPQHF.

This chain joins TRBV11-2 and TRBJ1-1; 8 bases align to TRBD1. With V trimmed by 9 bases and J by 2 bases, 5 bases remained unmatched. The CDR3 is made up of 13 amino acids. CDR1 is SGHAT, CDR2 FQNNGV, per germline. The CDR3 DNA sequence: TGTGCCAGTTCTTCAGGGGGCAACACTGAAGCTTTCTTT. Protein product: CASSSGGNTEAFF. Full variable domain (rest looked up from reference TRBV11-2 and TRBJ1-1): EAGVAQSPRYKIIEKRQSVAFWCNPISGHATLYWYQQILGQGPKLLIQFQNNGVVDDSQLPKDRFSAERLKGVDSTLKIQPAKLEDSAVYLCASSSGGNTEAFFGQGTRLTVV.

CDR3 loop: CSVGDPGFAFF. For the CDR3, the DNA is TGCAGCGTTGGGGACCCCGGGTTCGCTTTCTTT. This chain joins TRBV29-1 and TRBJ1-1; a weak D match, TRBD1 (5 bases). Germline CDR1 SQVTM, CDR2 ANQGSEA. Between the trimmed V and J ends, which lost 4 bases and 11 bases, there was a span of 14 bases. This CDR3 contains 11 residues.

This clone showed up just once. CDR3 protein: CASRQGVNTIYF. The CDR3 nucleotides are TGTGCCAGCCGTCAGGGGGTCAACACCATATATTTT. The chain employs TRBV28 and TRBJ1-3; 7 bases align to TRBD1. This CDR3 comprises 12 residues. Germline-derived CDR1 and CDR2 are MDHEN and SYDVKM. The J segment lost 7 bases and the V segment lost 8 bases, leaving 5 bases of the junction unmatched.

On this clone itself: Other DNA sequences in the sample encode the same CDR3. The chain joins TRBV11-3 to TRBJ2-5, with D possibly being TRBD2 (6 bases). The length of the CDR3 is 13 residues. V lost 3 bases, J lost 5 bases, and 10 bases lay in between. Germline V lookup: CDR1 SGHNT, CDR2 YENEEA. Here the CDR3 reads CASSFEGGETQYF. CDR3 nucleotide sequence: TGTGCCAGCAGCTTCGAGGGAGGTGAGACCCAGTACTTC.

This rearrangement joins TRBV28 to TRBJ1-5, with D unclear. The CDR3 length is 15 residues. With 5 bases removed from V and 1 base from J, the gap between germline ends came to 12 bases. From germline, CDR1 is MDHEN and CDR2 SYDVKM. This CDR3 reads CASSTRGGSNQPQHF. The CDR3 nucleotides are TGTGCCAGCAGTACACGAGGCGGCAGCAATCAGCCCCAGCATTTT.

A remark on this clone: This sample includes further DNA sequences coding for the same CDR3. The chain couples TRBV9 to TRBJ2-7, with 7 bases lining up with TRBD1. CDR1 and CDR2 from the germline V gene are SGDLS and YYNGEE. The CDR3 covers 15 residues. With V trimmed by 5 bases and J by 2 bases, 10 bases remained unmatched. The CDR3 sequence is CASSPWTGGTYEQYF. The CDR3 coding sequence is TGTGCCAGCAGTCCCTGGACAGGTGGGACCTACGAGCAGTACTTC.

The V gene is TRBV7-9, the J gene TRBJ2-1; 9 bases are a match to TRBD2. The germline CDR1 and CDR2 sequences are SEHNR and FQNEAQ (reference sequence). This CDR3 is 15 amino acids long. V lost 0 bases and J lost 8; bases outside the gene matches: 5. This chain's CDR3 is CASSLASGGVDEQFF. CDR3 bases: TGTGCCAGCAGCTTAGCTAGCGGGGGCGTCGATGAGCAGTTCTTC.

The CDR3 sequence: CASSYIGLGTDTQYF. The DNA of the CDR3 is TGTGCCAGCAGTTATATTGGCTTGGGCACAGATACGCAGTATTTT. The chain links TRBV6-5 to TRBJ2-3; no clear D. The V end was cut by 3 bases, the J end by 1 base, with 11 bases between. Per germline, CDR1 MNHEY and CDR2 SVGAGI. This CDR3 comprises 15 residues.

This clone was found a few times. This chain connects TRBV29-1 to TRBJ1-1; D is unclear. Germline V gene lookup returns CDR1 SQVTM and CDR2 ANQGSEA. V was clipped by 8 bases and J by 5 bases, with 18 bases between them. CDR3 length: 13 amino acids. Written as DNA, the CDR3 is TGCAGCTTCCGGAAGCTCGAACAGACTGAAGCTTTCTTT. Translated: CSFRKLEQTEAFF.

A note on this clone: The same CDR3 can be traced to other DNA sequences in this sample. This chain uses TRBV9 with TRBJ2-3; the D call may be TRBD1 or TRBD2 (6 bases each). V was pared by 1 base and J by 6 bases, with 9 bases between. Germline-derived CDR1 and CDR2 are SGDLS and YYNGEE. There are 13 residues in the CDR3. Here the CDR3 DNA reads TGTGCCAGCAGCGTACAAGGGGGGGATACGCAGTATTTT. Translated: CASSVQGGDTQYF.

The chain joins TRBV5-1 to TRBJ2-1, with 7 bases aligning to TRBD1. In germline, CDR1 is SGHRS, CDR2 YFSETQ. V shed 2 bases and J 1 base; nucleotides not matched to a gene: 3. This CDR3 comprises 15 residues. In nucleotides, the CDR3 is TGCGCCAGCAGCTTCGCGACAGGGTCCTACAATGAGCAGTTCTTC. This sequence encodes CASSFATGSYNEQFF.

This rearrangement joins TRBV5-1 to TRBJ2-7; D unresolved. Germline V lookup: CDR1 SGHRS, CDR2 YFSETQ. Between the trimmed V and J ends, which lost 0 bases and 0 bases, there was a span of 10 bases. This CDR3 has 15 residues. The CDR3 nucleotides read TGCGCCAGCAGCTTGGCGGGTCACCTCTCCTACGAGCAGTACTTC. Translated, it gives CASSLAGHLSYEQYF.

The chain employs TRBV4-1 and TRBJ1-5; perhaps TRBD1 as D (5 bases). This CDR3 contains 16 residues. In germline, CDR1 is MGHRA, CDR2 YSYEKL. Trimming removed 4 bases at V and 7 bases at J, with 20 bases between. The CDR3 nucleotides are TGCGCCAGCAGCCCCAAGATGGCGCAGGGCGGGCAGCCCCAGCATTTT. Translating gives CASSPKMAQGGQPQHF.

This clone appeared once. The V and J genes are TRBV4-1 and TRBJ2-5; D gene uncertain. The germline V gene encodes CDR1 MGHRA and CDR2 YSYEKL. With 0 bases removed from V and 4 bases from J, the gap between germline ends came to 12 bases. The CDR3 is 15 residues long. The CDR3 reads CASSQEQRVGETQYF. Written as DNA, the CDR3 is TGCGCCAGCAGCCAAGAGCAGCGAGTAGGAGAGACCCAGTACTTC.